The clone carrying this T cell receptor (beta chain) was observed at least ten times. TCR beta CDR3 sequences were amplified from RNA transcripts. First-round RT-PCR with HTBI primers amplified the TCR CDR3 region. MiXCR was run by TCRdb on the multiplex PCR reads, yielding one entry per CDR3 protein. In the table there are 460,000 or so distinct CDR3 sequences, approximately 14% of which are singletons. This entry is derived from a study of T cells in Graves' hyperthyroidism and ophthalmopathy. This TCR came from a woman under 30 with Graves' hyperthyroidism. Source material: blood.

The CDR3 DNA reads as TGTGCCAGCATTCTATCAGGGGGGTTGAACACTGAAGCTTTCTTT. Encoded protein: CASILSGGLNTEAFF. The chain is built from TRBV12-3 or TRBV12-4 and TRBJ1-1; 7 bases agree with TRBD1. The CDR3 is 15 amino acids. Trimming cost V 7 bases and J 0 bases; bases outside gene matches: 8.